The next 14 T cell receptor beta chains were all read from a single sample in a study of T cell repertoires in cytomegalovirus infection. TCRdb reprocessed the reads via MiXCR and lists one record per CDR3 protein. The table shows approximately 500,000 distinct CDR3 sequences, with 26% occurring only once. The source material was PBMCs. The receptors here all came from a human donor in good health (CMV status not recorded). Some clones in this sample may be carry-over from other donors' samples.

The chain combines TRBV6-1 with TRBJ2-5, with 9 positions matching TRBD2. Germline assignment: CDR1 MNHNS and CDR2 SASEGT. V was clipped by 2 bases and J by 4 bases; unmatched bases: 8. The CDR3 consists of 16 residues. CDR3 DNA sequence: TGTGCCAGCAGTGAACCTAGCGGGACGTCCCGAGAGACCCAGTACTTC. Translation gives CASSEPSGTSRETQYF.

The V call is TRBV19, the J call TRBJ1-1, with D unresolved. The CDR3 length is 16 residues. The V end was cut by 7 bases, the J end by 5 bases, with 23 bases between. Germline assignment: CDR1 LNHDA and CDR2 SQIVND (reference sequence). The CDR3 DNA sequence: TGTGCCAGTACCATAGCCTTCGGACCTTGGGGAACTGAAGCTTTCTTT. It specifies CASTIAFGPWGTEAFF. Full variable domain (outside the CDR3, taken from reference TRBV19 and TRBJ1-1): DGGITQSPKYLFRKEGQNVTLSCEQNLNHDAMYWYRQDPGQGLRLIYYSQIVNDFQKGDIAEGYSVSREKKESFPLTVTSAQKNPTAFYLCASTIAFGPWGTEAFFGQGTRLTVV.

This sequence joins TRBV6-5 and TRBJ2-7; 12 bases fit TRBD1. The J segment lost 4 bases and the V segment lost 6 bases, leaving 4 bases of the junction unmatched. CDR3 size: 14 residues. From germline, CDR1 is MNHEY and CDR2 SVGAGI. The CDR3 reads CASRGTGGYYEQYF. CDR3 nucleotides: TGTGCCAGCAGAGGGACAGGGGGCTATTACGAGCAGTACTTC.

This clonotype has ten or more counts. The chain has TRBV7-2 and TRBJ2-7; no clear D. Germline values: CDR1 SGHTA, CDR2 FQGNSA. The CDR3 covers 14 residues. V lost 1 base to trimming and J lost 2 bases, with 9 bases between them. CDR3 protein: CASSLEGGAYEQYF. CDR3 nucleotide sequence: TGTGCCAGCAGCTTAGAGGGTGGCGCCTACGAGCAGTACTTC.

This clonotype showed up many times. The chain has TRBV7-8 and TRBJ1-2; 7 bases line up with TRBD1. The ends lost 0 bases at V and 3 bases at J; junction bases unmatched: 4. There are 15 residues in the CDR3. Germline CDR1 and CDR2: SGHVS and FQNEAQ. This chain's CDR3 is CASSLAQGWHYGYTF. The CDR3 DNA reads TGTGCCAGCAGCTTAGCACAGGGGTGGCACTATGGCTACACCTTC.

This CDR3 is CATSRDGGPNNEQFF. The CDR3 DNA reads TGTGCCACCAGCAGAGATGGCGGGCCGAACAATGAGCAGTTCTTC. J is TRBJ2-1 and V is TRBV15, with D possibly TRBD2 on 5 matching bases. This CDR3 is built from 15 residues. With 0 bases removed from V and 5 bases from J, the gap between germline ends came to 11 bases. Germline CDR1 LNHNV, CDR2 YYDKDF (reference sequence).

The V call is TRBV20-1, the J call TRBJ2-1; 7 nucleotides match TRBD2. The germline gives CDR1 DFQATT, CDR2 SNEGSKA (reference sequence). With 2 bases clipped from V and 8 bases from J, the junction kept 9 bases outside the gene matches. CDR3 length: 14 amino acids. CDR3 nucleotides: TGCAGTGCTAGAAAAGGACTAGTTTCTCATGAGCAGTTCTTC. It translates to CSARKGLVSHEQFF.

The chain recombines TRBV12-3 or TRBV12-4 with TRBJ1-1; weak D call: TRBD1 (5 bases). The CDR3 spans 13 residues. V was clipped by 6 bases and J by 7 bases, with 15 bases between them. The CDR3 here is CASSTSGKGEAFF. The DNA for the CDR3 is TGTGCCAGCAGCACTTCAGGGAAGGGTGAAGCTTTCTTT.

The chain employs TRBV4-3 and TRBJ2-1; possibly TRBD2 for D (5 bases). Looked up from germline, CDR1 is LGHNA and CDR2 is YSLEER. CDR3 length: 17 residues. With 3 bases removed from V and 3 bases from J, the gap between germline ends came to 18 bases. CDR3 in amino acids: CASSQEPLEPFYNEQFF. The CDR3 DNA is TGCGCCAGCAGCCAGGAGCCACTAGAACCATTCTACAATGAGCAGTTCTTC.

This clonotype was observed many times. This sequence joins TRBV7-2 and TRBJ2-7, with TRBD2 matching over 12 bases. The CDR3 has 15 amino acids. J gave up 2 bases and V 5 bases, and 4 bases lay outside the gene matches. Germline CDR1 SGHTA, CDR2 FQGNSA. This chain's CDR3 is CASSKGLAGPYEQYF. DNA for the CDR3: TGTGCCAGCAGCAAGGGACTAGCGGGCCCCTACGAGCAGTACTTC.

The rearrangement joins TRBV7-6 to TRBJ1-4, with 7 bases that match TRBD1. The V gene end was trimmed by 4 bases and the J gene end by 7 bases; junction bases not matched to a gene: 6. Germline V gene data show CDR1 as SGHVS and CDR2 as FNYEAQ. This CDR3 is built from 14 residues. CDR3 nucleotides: TGTGCCAGCAGCTCGGACAGGTCCAGTGAAAAACTGTTTTTT. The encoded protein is CASSSDRSSEKLFF.

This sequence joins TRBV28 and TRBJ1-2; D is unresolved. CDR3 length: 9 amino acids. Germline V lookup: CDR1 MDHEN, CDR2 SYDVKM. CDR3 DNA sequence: TGTGCGGTGGACTATGGCTACACCTTC. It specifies CAVDYGYTF.

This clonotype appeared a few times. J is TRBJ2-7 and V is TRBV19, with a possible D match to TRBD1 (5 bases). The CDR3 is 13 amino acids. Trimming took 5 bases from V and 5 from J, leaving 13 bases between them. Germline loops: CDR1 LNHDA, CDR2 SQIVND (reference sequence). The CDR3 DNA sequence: TGTGCCAGTAGTCCCGGCAGGGTCAACGAGCAGTACTTC. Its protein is CASSPGRVNEQYF.

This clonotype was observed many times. CDR3 in DNA: TGTGCCAGCAGCTTAGCGGTCCAGCGGGCTTCCTACAATGAGCAGTTCTTC. As protein: CASSLAVQRASYNEQFF. The genes are TRBV7-2 and TRBJ2-1; D perhaps matches TRBD2 (6 bases). Germline V gene data show CDR1 as SGHTA and CDR2 as FQGNSA. V was clipped by 0 bases and J by 1 base, with 13 bases between them. This CDR3 comprises 17 residues.